A selection of T cell receptor beta chains follows, all from one sample in a study of cytomegalovirus exposure and HLA in healthy donors. This table comes from immunoSEQ multiplex PCR, and its TCRdb copy is limited to in-frame clones, with some not included. The table has roughly 180,000 clones, roughly four fifths seen once. Sequenced input: PBMCs. The source of these receptors is a man between 18 and 35 years old in good health and CMV-seronegative. Each CDR3 is given with its conserved first and last residue. Fields, in order: CDR3 protein, clone size, V gene. Clone size, where shown, is once, few, many, or a class for clones that have expanded.

CASSRGLAGETQYF | - | TRBV7-2
CASSLSQAYGYTF | - | TRBV11-3
CASSSNPTDTGELFF | - | TRBV5-1
CASSVGGKTQYF | - | TRBV18
CASSQHIGRTGELFF | - | TRBV4-3
CASSDGLAISGANVLTF | few | TRBV6-1
CASTQRGTTGELFF | - | TRBV27
CASSSTDSNTGELFF | - | TRBV7-9
CATSRGTMNTEAFF | once | TRBV15
CASSLRTDTQYF | - | TRBV7-9
CASSLSGQWPPEAFF | - | TRBV27
CASSVGGIGNTIYF | - | TRBV9
CASSLTENQETQYF | - | TRBV28
CASRTGIFTDTQYF | once | TRBV2
CASSLVGGAAYEQYF | - | TRBV5-4
CASSLATQGAAGNTIYF | - | TRBV5-1
CASSKVGLDLQETQYF | - | TRBV13
CASSVDLNQPQHF | - | TRBV9
CASSLRRTDTQYF | - | TRBV11-3
CASRIIAGGPYNEQFF | - | TRBV7-9
CASSWGEDTQYF | - | TRBV9
CASSYRPTGGVYGYTF | - | TRBV6-5
CASREGSRSMGQGGYTF | once | TRBV5-6
CASTTGGGPPALGYTF | - | TRBV9
CASSFRLAGGSSYEQYF | - | TRBV7-8
CASSSTRDRGHHGYTF | - | TRBV5-6
CASEGEVNTEAFF | - | TRBV10-1
CSVPGVQDTQYF | - | TRBV29-1
CASSPGTGDRGYGYTF | once | TRBV18
CASSFSPGGGTEKLFF | - | TRBV27
CASSVRQLGSSYEQYF | - | TRBV6-6
CASSPTSGGSYEQYF | - | TRBV28
CASSERYDATNEKLFF | few | TRBV14
CASSLEVRSNQPQHF | - | TRBV28
CASSQRLGGSGDTDTQYF | medium-sized | TRBV4-2
CASTPSRRARSGELFF | few | TRBV19
CASSQDERERRNGYTF | - | TRBV14
CAWSRSVYEQYF | - | TRBV30
CASSLTGQGINEQFF | - | TRBV28
CASSIWDGSSGGYTF | - | TRBV6-1
CSARIRGEAFF | once | TRBV20-1
CASRDEGQRGQYF | - | TRBV5-6
CASSRAGTSDYEQYF | - | TRBV28
CASSSGTSWNEQFF | - | TRBV27
CATRGGHNEQFF | - | TRBV6-5
CASSQDLGRVRGYTF | - | TRBV4-2
CASSEPLAGFMNSPLHF | - | TRBV6-1
CASSYTGQPKTDTQYF | - | TRBV6-5
CASSFGGYNEQFF | few | TRBV7-9
CASSSTGGGIFGEQYF | - | TRBV18
CASSVTSGGETQYF | - | TRBV9
CASTRQGYNSPLHF | - | TRBV13
CASSIRGKETQYF | - | TRBV19